This TCR beta chain was retrieved from a study of regulatory T cells in long-lasting Graves disease. Study background: Duration of antithyroid drug therapy among newly diagnosed Graves' patients was under 3 months.

The study, taken as a whole, reports: TCR diversity in persistent Graves' patients was below that of newly diagnosed ones. There were preferences for TRBV28, TRBJ1-2 and TRBJ2-5 in persistent disease.

Time point denoted: newly diagnosed GD, antithyroid drugs for less than 3 months. PBMCs provided the RNA from which the TCR library was made. Arm-PCR with iRepertoire HTBI primers amplified the CDR3 regions for these TCR beta libraries. In TCRdb, the multiplex PCR reads were re-called with MiXCR into one record per CDR3 protein. The sample records a few hundred thousand distinct CDR3 sequences, about an eighth being singletons. This CDR3 is built from 15 residues. The germline V gene encodes CDR1 MNHEY and CDR2 SMNVEV (reference sequence). Losses at the gene ends were 4 bases for V and 6 bases for J; bases not matched to a gene: 5. Details on this clonotype: Its antigen remains unknown.

The same sample was also studied in work on T cells in Graves' hyperthyroidism and ophthalmopathy. That work contributes: The study enrolled patients aged 18 to 65 with newly diagnosed hyperthyroidism of under 2 months' duration.

The J gene is TRBJ2-1, the V gene TRBV27, with 11 bases matching TRBD2. Material: peripheral blood mononuclear cells (PBMCs), obtained at new diagnosis, from a patient treated with antithyroid drugs. The receptor's source is a woman younger than 35 with Graves disease. In DNA, the CDR3 is TGTGCCAGCAGTTCTAGACTAGCGGGGCCCAATGAGCAGTTCTTC. Its protein is CASSSRLAGPNEQFF.